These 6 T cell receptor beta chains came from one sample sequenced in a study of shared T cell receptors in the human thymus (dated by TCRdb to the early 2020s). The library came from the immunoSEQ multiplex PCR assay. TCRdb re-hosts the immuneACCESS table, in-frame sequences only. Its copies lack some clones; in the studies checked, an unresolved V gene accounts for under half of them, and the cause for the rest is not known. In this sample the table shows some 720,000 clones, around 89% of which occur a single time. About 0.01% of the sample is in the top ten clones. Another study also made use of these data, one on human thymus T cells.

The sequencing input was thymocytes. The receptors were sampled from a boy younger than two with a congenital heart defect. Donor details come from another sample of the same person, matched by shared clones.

This CDR3 is CASSSVALGQGGSGELFF. The CDR3 DNA reads as TGTGCCAGCAGCTCCGTGGCTCTGGGACAGGGGGGATCCGGGGAGCTGTTTTTT. This rearrangement joins TRBV7-2 to TRBJ2-2; 11 nucleotides agree with TRBD1. V shed 4 bases, J shed 6 bases, and the junction held 13 bases outside the gene matches. The CDR3 spans 18 residues. Germline values: CDR1 SGHTA, CDR2 FQGNSA. The entire variable domain, with the rest obtained from reference TRBV7-2 and TRBJ2-2, is as follows: GAGVSQSPSNKVTEKGKDVELRCDPISGHTALYWYRQSLGQGLEFLIYFQGNSAPDKSGLPSDRFSAERTGGSVSTLTIQRTQQEDSAVYLCASSSVALGQGGSGELFFGEGSRLTVL.

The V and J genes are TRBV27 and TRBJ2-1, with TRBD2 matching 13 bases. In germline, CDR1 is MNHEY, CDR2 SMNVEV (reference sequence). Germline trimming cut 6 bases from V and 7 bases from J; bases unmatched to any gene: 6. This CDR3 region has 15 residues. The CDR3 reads CASRSGTSGNNEQFF. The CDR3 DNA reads TGTGCCAGCAGGTCCGGGACTAGCGGGAATAATGAGCAGTTCTTC.

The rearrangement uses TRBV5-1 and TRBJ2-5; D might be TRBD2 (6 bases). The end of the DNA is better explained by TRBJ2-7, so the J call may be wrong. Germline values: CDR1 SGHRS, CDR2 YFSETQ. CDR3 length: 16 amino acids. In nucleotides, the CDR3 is TGCGCCAGCAGCGTGATCGGAGGGGCCAGCTCCTACGAGCAGTACTTC. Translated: CASSVIGGASSYEQYF.

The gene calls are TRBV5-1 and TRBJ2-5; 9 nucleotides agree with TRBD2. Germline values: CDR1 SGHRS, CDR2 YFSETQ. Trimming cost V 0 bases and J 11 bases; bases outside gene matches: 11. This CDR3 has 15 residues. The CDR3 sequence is CASSLAASGIGEQYF. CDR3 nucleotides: TGCGCCAGCAGCTTGGCGGCTAGCGGGATAGGGGAGCAGTACTTC.

The CDR3 spells CASSAPWTGRYLYEQYF. The CDR3 bases are TGTGCCAGCAGTGCCCCGTGGACAGGGAGGTATCTCTACGAGCAGTACTTC. V gene TRBV6-1 combines with J gene TRBJ2-7; TRBD1 aligns across 8 bases. The CDR3 totals 17 residues. Germline V gene lookup returns CDR1 MNHNS and CDR2 SASEGT. V was clipped by 4 bases and J by 3 bases; unmatched bases: 14.

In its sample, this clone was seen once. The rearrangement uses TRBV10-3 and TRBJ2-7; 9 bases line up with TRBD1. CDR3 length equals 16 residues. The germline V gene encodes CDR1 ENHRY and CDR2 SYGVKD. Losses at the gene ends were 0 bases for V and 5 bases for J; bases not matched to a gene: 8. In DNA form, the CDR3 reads TGTGCCATCAGTGAGTCGACACAGGGGGCTGACGACGAGCAGTACTTC. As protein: CAISESTQGADDEQYF.